One sample yielded the 21 T cell receptor beta chains listed below, sequenced in a study of TIL therapy for anti-PD-1-resistant metastatic lung cancer. Time point denoted: pre-treatment sample, taken before nivolumab and TIL therapy. Pleural nodules or supraclavicular lymph nodes made up most of the excised metastases sampled. The libraries were made with immunoSEQ v3. TCRdb's copy holds only in-frame clones and misses some; the assay was immunoSEQ multiplex PCR. The sample yields more than 20,000 clones, roughly 72% seen once. The sequencing here drew on tumor tissue, taken at baseline. Receptors originate from a person aged 25 to 79 with non-small cell lung cancer.

V is TRBV19 and J is TRBJ1-5; weak D call: TRBD1 (6 bases). This CDR3 has 15 amino acids. CDR1 LNHDA and CDR2 SQIVND come from the germline V gene (reference sequence). The V and J ends lost 5 bases and 6 bases respectively, with 17 bases between them. CDR3 loop: CASSLETGKGQPQHF. CDR3 in DNA: TGTGCCAGTAGTTTGGAAACAGGGAAGGGTCAGCCCCAGCATTTT.

The genes are TRBV14 and TRBJ2-7; unclear D gene. Trimming removed 0 bases from V and 11 bases from J, with 8 bases in between. The CDR3 sequence is 11 residues long. In germline, CDR1 is SGHDN, CDR2 FVKESK. The CDR3 DNA follows: TGTGCCAGCAGCCAAGATTCAACGAAGTACTTC. Encoded protein: CASSQDSTKYF.

The rearrangement links TRBV12-5 to TRBJ2-6; D gene ambiguous. Germline CDR1 is LGHNT and CDR2 is FRNRAP. This CDR3 is 13 amino acids long. V was trimmed by 8 bases and J by 1 base, leaving 6 bases between them. This CDR3 is CASSGSGANVLTF. The CDR3 region has the DNA TGTGCTAGTTCAGGTTCTGGGGCCAACGTCCTGACTTTC.

The gene calls are TRBV21-1 and TRBJ1-4. TRBV21-1 is deemed a pseudogene. This CDR3 is built from 14 residues. The CDR3 nucleotides are TGTGCCAGCAGCATTGGGGGACCTAATGAAAAACTGTTTTTT. Its translation: CASSIGGPNEKLFF.

The chain has TRBV5-1 and TRBJ1-3; possibly TRBD1 for D (5 bases). In germline, CDR1 is SGHRS, CDR2 YFSETQ. Trimming stripped 4 bases from V and 4 bases from J, with 15 bases between. The CDR3 extends over 15 amino acids. For the CDR3, the DNA is TGCGCCAGCAGCACTGTAGGGGAATCCGGAAACACCATATATTTT. It is translated as CASSTVGESGNTIYF. Filled out from reference TRBV5-1 and TRBJ1-3, the complete variable domain reads KAGVTQTPRYLIKTRGQQVTLSCSPISGHRSVSWYQQTPGQGLQFLFEYFSETQRNKGNFPGRFSGRQFSNSRSEMNVSTLELGDSALYLCASSTVGESGNTIYFGEGSWLTVV.

Only a few counts were recorded for this clone. The chain has TRBV19 and TRBJ2-2; 11 bases line up with TRBD1. Germline-derived CDR1 and CDR2 are LNHDA and SQIVND (reference sequence). The CDR3 runs 15 residues. The V segment lost 6 bases and the J segment 7 bases; nucleotides outside the gene matches: 7. The CDR3 bases are TGTGCCAGTAGAATGGGACAGGGGGGACACGGGGAGCTGTTTTTT. Protein: CASRMGQGGHGELFF.

This clone was recorded a few times. V gene TRBV20-1 combines with J gene TRBJ2-5; no clear D. V lost 2 bases and J lost 5, with 3 bases in between. This CDR3 has 10 residues. From germline, CDR1 is DFQATT and CDR2 SNEGSKA (reference sequence). The CDR3 sequence is CSARRETQYF. DNA of the CDR3: TGCAGTGCTAGACGGGAGACCCAGTACTTC.

The chain is built from TRBV7-6 and TRBJ1-2, with a weak D call TRBD1 (6 bases). CDR3 length: 16 residues. Germline V gene lookup returns CDR1 SGHVS and CDR2 FNYEAQ. V was trimmed by 5 bases and J by 6 bases, leaving 22 bases between them. This CDR3 reads CASSPLVRGQMDGYTF. The CDR3 bases are TGTGCCAGCAGCCCTTTAGTGCGGGGGCAAATGGATGGCTACACCTTC.

V gene TRBV11-1 combines with J gene TRBJ1-1; 9 positions match TRBD1. Germline trimming cut 7 bases from V and 2 bases from J; bases unmatched to any gene: 11. The CDR3 is 16 amino acids. Germline assignment: CDR1 SGHAT and CDR2 FQDESV (reference sequence). CDR3 residues: CASKLTGGWANTEAFF. The CDR3 DNA sequence: TGTGCCAGCAAGCTAACAGGGGGCTGGGCAAACACTGAAGCTTTCTTT.

The CDR3 nucleotides are TGTGCCAGCAGCAGACAGGGGTTCAATTCACCCCTCCACTTT. Residues: CASSRQGFNSPLHF. The chain has TRBV5-6 and TRBJ1-6, with 8 positions matching TRBD1. The CDR3 spans 14 residues. The germline gives CDR1 SGHDT, CDR2 YYEEEE. V gave up 4 bases and J gave up 7 bases; unmatched junction bases: 4.

With regard to this clone: Relative to the germline gene, one junction end is altered; a read error may explain this. This chain connects TRBV7-6 to TRBJ2-7, with D uncertain. The CDR3 runs to 9 residues. Germline CDR1 and CDR2: SGHVS and FNYEAQ. The CDR3 region is CASSTPRDF. CDR3 sequence (DNA): TGTGCCAGCAGCACTCCTCGGGACTTC.

The chain has TRBV11-2 and TRBJ1-1, with TRBD1 matching 7 bases. V lost 5 bases and J lost 1; bases outside the gene matches: 7. CDR1 is SGHAT, CDR2 FQNNGV, per germline. The CDR3 runs to 15 residues. The CDR3 loop reads CASSLTGQQNTEAFF. The DNA of the CDR3 is TGTGCCAGCAGCCTGACGGGACAGCAGAACACTGAAGCTTTCTTT.

This clone occurred once. This rearrangement joins TRBV11-3 to TRBJ2-5; D not resolved. There are 15 residues in the CDR3. The germline V gene has CDR1 SGHNT and CDR2 YENEEA. The V and J ends lost 1 base and 2 bases respectively, with 11 bases between them. The CDR3 DNA follows: TGTGCCAGCAGCTTAGGAAGTCGGCAGCAAGAGACCCAGTACTTC. This gives the protein CASSLGSRQQETQYF.

The V gene is TRBV2, the J gene TRBJ2-1; D remains unclear. Trimming removed 5 bases at V and 8 bases at J, with 10 bases between. CDR1 SNHLY and CDR2 FYNNEI come from the germline V gene. The CDR3 is 12 amino acids. CDR3 loop: CASSRYRDEQFF. The CDR3 DNA follows: TGTGCCAGCAGTAGATACAGAGATGAGCAGTTCTTC.

The V and J genes are TRBV2 and TRBJ1-1; 7 bases fit TRBD1. Germline-derived CDR1 and CDR2 are SNHLY and FYNNEI. Unmatched junction bases numbered 10, after V lost 5 bases and J lost 1 base. CDR3 length equals 16 residues. This chain's CDR3 is CASSRDSRTWNTEAFF. Here the CDR3 DNA reads TGTGCCAGCAGTCGGGACAGCCGCACTTGGAACACTGAAGCTTTCTTT.

The chain has TRBV10-3 and TRBJ2-3; D call uncertain. CDR1 is ENHRY and CDR2 is SYGVKD in the germline V gene. There are 14 residues in the CDR3. With 7 bases removed from V and 0 bases from J, the gap between germline ends came to 11 bases. Written as DNA, the CDR3 is TGTGCCATCAAGGACCAGCCGAGCACAGATACGCAGTATTTT. Translation gives CAIKDQPSTDTQYF.

This chain uses TRBV11-2 with TRBJ2-7; 8 bases line up with TRBD1. This CDR3 spans 14 amino acids. With 5 bases clipped from V and 5 bases from J, the junction kept 8 bases outside the gene matches. Looked up from germline, CDR1 is SGHAT and CDR2 is FQNNGV. The CDR3 sequence is CASSESGTGNEQYF. In DNA form, the CDR3 reads TGTGCCAGCAGCGAGTCCGGGACAGGCAACGAGCAGTACTTC.

The gene calls are TRBV7-3 and TRBJ2-2; D is possibly TRBD1 (6 bases). The CDR3 is made up of 16 amino acids. Trimming pared 3 bases from V and 0 bases from J, leaving 11 bases between. The germline gives CDR1 SGHTA, CDR2 FQGTGA. As DNA, the CDR3 is TGTGCCAGCAGCTTGGTGGGGGCCCCGAACACCGGGGAGCTGTTTTTT. Protein sequence: CASSLVGAPNTGELFF.

CDR3 coding DNA: TGCGCCAGCAGCCAAGATTATTACTACAGGGCTAAGGGGGAAAAACTGTTTTTT. Amino acids: CASSQDYYYRAKGEKLFF. The V gene is TRBV4-3, the J gene TRBJ1-4; tentative D call: TRBD1 (6 bases). The CDR3 extends over 18 amino acids. Germline V gives CDR1 LGHNA, CDR2 YSLEER. The V end was cut by 0 bases, the J end by 8 bases, with 22 bases between.

The gene calls are TRBV5-1 and TRBJ2-7; the D gene is possibly TRBD1 (6 bases). V lost 4 bases and J lost 5, with 19 bases in between. The germline gives CDR1 SGHRS, CDR2 YFSETQ. This CDR3 has 15 residues. Here the CDR3 reads CASSHRDIQVHEQYF. The DNA for the CDR3 is TGCGCCAGCAGCCACCGGGACATTCAAGTCCACGAGCAGTACTTC.

J is TRBJ2-7 and V is TRBV7-9, with 7 bases fitting TRBD2. CDR1 and CDR2 from the germline V gene are SEHNR and FQNEAQ (reference sequence). Losses at the gene ends were 1 base for V and 3 bases for J; bases not matched to a gene: 9. The CDR3 covers 16 residues. CDR3 bases: TGTGCCAGCAGCTTAGAGCAGGGTTGGGACTACTACGAGCAGTACTTC. Amino acids: CASSLEQGWDYYEQYF.